The table lists the clone carrying this TCR beta chain with a few counts. Its antigen is not known. The CDR3 has 13 residues. The germline V gene encodes CDR1 DFQATT and CDR2 SNEGSKA (reference sequence). V lost 6 bases, J lost 3 bases, and 4 bases stayed unmatched. Study-level points and caveats: In terms of TCR gene usage, tumor memory CD4+ T cells clustered together with blood and lymph node memory CD4+ cells, as well as with lymph node naive CD4+ cells. The larger-cohort validation was restricted to a single TCR beta V-J rearrangement rather than whole repertoires.

After constant-region reverse-primer amplification, full-length variable regions underwent semi-nested PCR with Nested Universal Primer A. TCRdb processed the 5' RACE reads anew with MiXCR; each CDR3 protein has one entry. The data contain around 9,700 distinct CDR3 sequences, less than 55% of them singletons. Tregs were sorted as CD4+CD25+CD127-/low cells. Input material: Tregs sorted from a lymph node. The chain couples TRBV20-1 to TRBJ2-1; 8 bases map to TRBD1. This receptor was taken from a female donor with breast cancer. CDR3 region: CSAPGQVYNEQFF. In DNA, the CDR3 is TGCAGTGCCCCGGGACAGGTCTACAATGAGCAGTTCTTC.